This TCR beta chain was obtained from a study of graft-versus-host responses after intestinal transplantation. Profiling relied on immunoSEQ multiplex PCR, and the TCRdb table lists in-frame clones only, not all of them. The data contain about 69,000 clones, roughly 92% of them singletons. Germline V gene data show CDR1 as MNHEY and CDR2 as SVGAGI. Between the trimmed V and J ends, which lost 8 bases and 8 bases, there was a span of 19 bases. There are 14 residues in the CDR3. The rearrangement uses TRBV6-5 and TRBJ2-1, with D maybe TRBD2 (7 bases). Sequencing used bone marrow, obtained 700 to 850 days after intestinal transplantation. The clonotype comes from a human patient who received an intestinal transplant, so some T cells may come from the graft donor. CDR3 DNA sequence: TGTGCCAGCTCTGTGTGGGAGGGGGGGGATGAGCAGTTCTTC. Translating gives CASSVWEGGDEQFF.